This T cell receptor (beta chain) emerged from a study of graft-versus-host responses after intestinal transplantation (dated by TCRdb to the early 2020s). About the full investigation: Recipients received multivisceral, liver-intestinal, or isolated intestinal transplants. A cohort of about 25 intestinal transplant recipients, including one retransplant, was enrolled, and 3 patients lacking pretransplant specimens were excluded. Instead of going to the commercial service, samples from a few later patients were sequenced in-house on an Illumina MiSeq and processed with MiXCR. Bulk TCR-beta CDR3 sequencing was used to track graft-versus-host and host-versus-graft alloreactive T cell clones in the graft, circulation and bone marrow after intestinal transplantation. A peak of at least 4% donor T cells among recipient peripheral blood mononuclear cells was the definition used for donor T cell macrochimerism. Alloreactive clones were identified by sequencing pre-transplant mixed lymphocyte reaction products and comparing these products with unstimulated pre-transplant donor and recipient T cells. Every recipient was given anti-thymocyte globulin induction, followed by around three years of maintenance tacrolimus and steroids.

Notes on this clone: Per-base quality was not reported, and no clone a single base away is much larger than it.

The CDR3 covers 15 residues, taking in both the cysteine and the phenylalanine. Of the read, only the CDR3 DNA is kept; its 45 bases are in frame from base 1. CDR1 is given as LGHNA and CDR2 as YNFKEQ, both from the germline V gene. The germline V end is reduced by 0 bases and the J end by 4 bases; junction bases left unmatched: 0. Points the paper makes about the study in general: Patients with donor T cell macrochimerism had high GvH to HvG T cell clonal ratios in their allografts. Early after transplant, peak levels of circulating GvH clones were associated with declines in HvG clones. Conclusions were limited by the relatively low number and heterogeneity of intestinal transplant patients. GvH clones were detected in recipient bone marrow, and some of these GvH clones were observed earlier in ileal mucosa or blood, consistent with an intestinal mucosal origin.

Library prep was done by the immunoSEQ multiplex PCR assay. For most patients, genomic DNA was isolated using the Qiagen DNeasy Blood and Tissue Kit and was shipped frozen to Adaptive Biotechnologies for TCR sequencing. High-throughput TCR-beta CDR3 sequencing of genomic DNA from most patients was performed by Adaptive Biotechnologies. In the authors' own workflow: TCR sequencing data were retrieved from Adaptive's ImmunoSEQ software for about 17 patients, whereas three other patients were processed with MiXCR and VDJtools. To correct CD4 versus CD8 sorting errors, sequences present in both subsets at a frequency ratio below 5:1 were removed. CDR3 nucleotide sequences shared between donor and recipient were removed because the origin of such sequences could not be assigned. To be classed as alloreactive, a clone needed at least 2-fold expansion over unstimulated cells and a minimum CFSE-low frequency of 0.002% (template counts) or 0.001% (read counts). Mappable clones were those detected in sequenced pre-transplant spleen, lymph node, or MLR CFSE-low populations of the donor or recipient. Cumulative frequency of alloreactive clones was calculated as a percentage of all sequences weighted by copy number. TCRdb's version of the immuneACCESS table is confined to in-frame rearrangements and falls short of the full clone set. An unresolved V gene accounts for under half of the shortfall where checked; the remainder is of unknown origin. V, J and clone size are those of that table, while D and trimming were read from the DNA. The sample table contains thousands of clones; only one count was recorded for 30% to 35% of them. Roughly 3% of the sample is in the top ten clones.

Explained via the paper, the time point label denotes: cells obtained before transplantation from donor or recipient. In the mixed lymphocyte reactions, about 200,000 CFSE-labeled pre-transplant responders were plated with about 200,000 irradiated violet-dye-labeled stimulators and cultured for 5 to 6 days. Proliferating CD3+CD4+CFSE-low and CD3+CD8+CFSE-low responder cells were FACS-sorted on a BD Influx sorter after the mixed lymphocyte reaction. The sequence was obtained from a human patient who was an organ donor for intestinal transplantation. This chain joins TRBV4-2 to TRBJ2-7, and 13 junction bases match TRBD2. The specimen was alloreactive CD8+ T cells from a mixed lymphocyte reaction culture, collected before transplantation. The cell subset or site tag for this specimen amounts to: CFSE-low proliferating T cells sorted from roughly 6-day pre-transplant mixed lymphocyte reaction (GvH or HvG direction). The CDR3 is CASSQEGLAGYEQYF. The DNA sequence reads TGTGCCAGCAGCCAAGAGGGACTAGCGGGGTACGAGCAGTACTTC.